This T cell receptor (beta chain) was recovered during a study of CD8+ T cells in alopecia areata. Study-wide context: Among treated patients, oral tofacitinib was administered at 5 to 10 mg twice daily.

Germline lookup yields CDR1 SGHDT and CDR2 YYEEEE. V was clipped by 0 bases and J by 6 bases, with 10 bases between them. The CDR3 loop spans 13 amino acids. Sequencing relied on a cDNA template that was reverse transcribed from extracted RNA. Sequencing was performed with immunoSEQ multiplex PCR; in TCRdb, only in-frame clones are kept and a portion is missing. The sample yields 45,000 to 70,000 clones, about 96% seen once. Alopecia areata patients provided lesional scalp punch biopsies and peripheral blood, both collected for the study. This chain joins TRBV5-6 and TRBJ2-7, with a tentative D call TRBD1 (5 bases). The clonotype originates from a human donor with alopecia areata. Sample: CD8+ T cells sorted from blood, taken at week 0. CDR3 residues: CASSLEGAREQYF. The CDR3 DNA reads TGTGCCAGCAGCTTGGAAGGGGCGCGCGAGCAGTACTTC. Using reference TRBV5-6 and TRBJ2-7 for the parts outside the CDR3, the full variable domain is DAGVTQSPTHLIKTRGQQVTLRCSPKSGHDTVSWYQQALGQGPQFIFQYYEEEERQRGNFPDRFSGHQFPNYSSELNVNALLLGDSALYLCASSLEGAREQYFGPGTRLTVT.